The entry below gives a single TCR beta chain sequence along with its context. These data originate in a study of blood T cell repertoires in COVID-19. Sequencing was performed with immunoSEQ multiplex PCR; in TCRdb, only in-frame clones are kept and a portion is missing. The sample holds 200,000 to 250,000 clones, 80% to 90% seen once. The V gene's germline CDR1 is SGHTA and CDR2 FQGNSA. The CDR3 loop spans 15 amino acids. The trim removed 5 bases at V and 1 base at J, leaving 6 bases unmatched. V gene TRBV7-2 combines with J gene TRBJ2-3, with 7 bases fitting TRBD1. Sequencing was performed on peripheral blood. This TCR was sampled from a woman older than 75 with COVID-19, enrolled during active disease. The CDR3 sequence is CASSPGTVGTDTQYF. The CDR3 region has the DNA TGTGCCAGCAGCCCGGGGACAGTGGGCACAGATACGCAGTATTTT.